These 17 T cell receptor beta chains were all obtained from the same sample, sequenced in a study of blood T cell repertoires in COVID-19. Sequenced by immunoSEQ multiplex PCR; TCRdb stores in-frame clones only, minus some. Of 300,000 or so clones in the sample, more than 90% were seen once. Sequenced material: PBMCs or T cells enriched from blood (not recorded which). The receptors originated from a man aged 60 to 69 who had recovered from COVID-19.

This clone was seen a single time. This chain joins TRBV19 and TRBJ1-1; D not resolved. V lost 7 bases to trimming and J lost 0 bases, with 12 bases between them. Germline V gene lookup returns CDR1 LNHDA and CDR2 SQIVND (reference sequence). CDR3 size: 14 residues. The CDR3 DNA is TGTGCCAGTACCCACATCGCCATGAACACTGAAGCTTTCTTT. As protein: CASTHIAMNTEAFF.

The chain has TRBV2 and TRBJ1-5; D is possibly TRBD1 (6 bases). V was pared by 5 bases and J by 4 bases, with 15 bases between. The CDR3 loop spans 15 amino acids. The germline gives CDR1 SNHLY, CDR2 FYNNEI. CDR3 DNA sequence: TGTGCCAGCAGTCGCTCCGGGACACAAAATCAGCCCCAGCATTTT. Protein: CASSRSGTQNQPQHF.

V usage is TRBV5-4 and J usage is TRBJ1-2; D gene ambiguous. CDR1 is SGHNT, CDR2 YYREEE, per germline (reference sequence). The CDR3 has 14 amino acids. V lost 0 bases and J lost 2, with 8 bases in between. The CDR3 here is CASSLVGTNYGYTF. The DNA of the CDR3 is TGTGCCAGCAGCTTGGTGGGCACGAACTATGGCTACACCTTC.

The rearrangement joins TRBV5-1 to TRBJ2-7; D may be TRBD2 (5 bases). The CDR3 runs 13 residues. Trimming left V 3 bases short and J 4 bases short, with 11 bases between. The V gene's germline CDR1 is SGHRS and CDR2 YFSETQ. CDR3 region: CASSWAGDYEQYF. The CDR3 coding sequence is TGCGCCAGCAGCTGGGCCGGGGATTACGAGCAGTACTTC.

The chain links TRBV30 to TRBJ1-1; 9 nucleotides line up with TRBD1. The CDR3 runs 12 residues. V trimming: 5 bases; J trimming: 6 bases; junction bases outside the gene matches: 4. Germline V gives CDR1 GTSNPN, CDR2 SVGIG (reference sequence). The DNA for the CDR3 is TGTGCCTGGGACAGGGGGAGATCTGAAGCTTTCTTT. It yields the protein CAWDRGRSEAFF.

CDR3 in DNA: TGTGCCACCAGCAGAGTTACTAGCGGCAATGAGCAGTTCTTC. Its protein is CATSRVTSGNEQFF. The chain joins TRBV15 to TRBJ2-1; 8 bases are a match to TRBD2. The CDR3 spans 14 residues. Germline V gene sequence: CDR1 LNHNV, CDR2 YYDKDF (reference sequence). J gave up 6 bases and V 1 base, and 2 bases lay outside the gene matches.

The chain carries TRBV18 and TRBJ1-6; 8 nucleotides line up with TRBD1. This CDR3 region has 15 residues. Germline-derived CDR1 and CDR2 are KGHSH and LQKENI. V lost 3 bases, J lost 9 bases, and 7 bases stayed unmatched. CDR3 loop: CASSPNQGARSPLHF. CDR3 DNA sequence: TGTGCCAGCTCACCCAACCAGGGGGCGCGTTCACCCCTCCACTTT.

This rearrangement joins TRBV9 to TRBJ2-2; 8 bases are shared with TRBD1. Germline V gives CDR1 SGDLS, CDR2 YYNGEE. V was pared by 0 bases and J by 3 bases, with 4 bases of the junction left unmatched. The CDR3 runs 16 residues. CDR3 nucleotides: TGTGCCAGCAGCGTAGGACAGGGGTGGTACACCGGGGAGCTGTTTTTT. Its translation is CASSVGQGWYTGELFF.

The rearrangement links TRBV5-6 to TRBJ1-1; D may be TRBD1 (5 bases). Germline-derived CDR1 and CDR2 are SGHDT and YYEEEE. V lost 0 bases and J 2 bases, leaving 8 bases between the germline ends. The CDR3 is 14 residues long. This chain's CDR3 is CASSLAGGNTEAFF. The CDR3 bases are TGTGCCAGCAGCTTGGCCGGGGGAAACACTGAAGCTTTCTTT.

This clone was observed a single time. V gene TRBV3-1 (or the pseudogene TRBV3-2) combines with J gene TRBJ2-3; 7 bases fit TRBD1. With 4 bases clipped from V and 7 bases from J, the junction kept 11 bases outside the gene matches. The CDR3 runs to 15 residues. Germline CDR1 reads LGHDT; CDR2 reads YNNKEL (reference sequence). The DNA of the CDR3 is TGTGCCAGCAGCCCTACAGGGGCCGCGATTTATACGCAGTATTTT. Its translation is CASSPTGAAIYTQYF.

The CDR3 sequence is CASSQGRGVDIQYF. In DNA, the CDR3 is TGTGCCAGCAGCCAAGGGCGGGGGGTGGACATTCAGTACTTC. This sequence joins TRBV14 and TRBJ2-4; 8 bases fit TRBD2. In germline, CDR1 is SGHDN, CDR2 FVKESK. The CDR3 contains 14 residues. The V segment lost 1 base and the J segment 8 bases; nucleotides outside the gene matches: 4.

CDR3 nucleotide sequence: TGTGCCAGCAGCTTAGGATCAGGGAACACTGAAGCTTTCTTT. Its translation: CASSLGSGNTEAFF. V and J are TRBV7-9 and TRBJ1-1; no reliable D call. This CDR3 contains 14 residues. Looked up from germline, CDR1 is SEHNR and CDR2 is FQNEAQ (reference sequence). The V end lost 1 base, the J end lost 1 base, and 7 bases lay between the germline ends.

The rearrangement joins TRBV6-5 to TRBJ1-1; 8 bases agree with TRBD1. Germline V lookup: CDR1 MNHEY, CDR2 SVGAGI. The CDR3 is 14 amino acids. J lost 7 bases, V lost 2 bases, and 6 bases had no gene match. Written as DNA, the CDR3 is TGTGCCAGCAGTTACGGCAGGGGGACAGGTGAAGCTTTCTTT. Translation: CASSYGRGTGEAFF.

In regard to this clone: At one of its ends the junction is not consistent with the germline gene, which may arise from a read error. The genes are TRBV7-7 and TRBJ2-3; 11 nucleotides match TRBD1. The germline V gene encodes CDR1 SSHAT and CDR2 FNYEAQ (reference sequence). The CDR3 length is 15 residues. In DNA, the CDR3 is TGTGCTAGCAGCATCGGGACAGGGGGGACAGATACGCAGTATTTT. It yields the protein CASSIGTGGTDTQYF.

The DNA of the CDR3 is TGTGCCAGCAGCTTGACCGGGGGAGAGACCCAGTACTTC. Amino acids: CASSLTGGETQYF. J is TRBJ2-5 and V is TRBV5-4, with D tentatively TRBD2 (6 bases). V lost 1 base and J lost 4, with 8 bases in between. Germline V gene data show CDR1 as SGHNT and CDR2 as YYREEE (reference sequence). The CDR3 extends over 13 amino acids.

CDR3 DNA: TGCGCCAGCAGCCAAGTTGGAAGCGGGACTAGCACAGATACGCAGTATTTT. Translating it yields CASSQVGSGTSTDTQYF. This sequence joins TRBV4-3 and TRBJ2-3; TRBD2 matches 7 bases. This CDR3 comprises 17 residues. Germline CDR1 reads LGHNA; CDR2 reads YSLEER. Unmatched junction bases numbered 7, after V lost 1 base and J lost 0 bases.

This clone was picked up one time. The V call is TRBV5-1, the J call TRBJ2-3, with D maybe TRBD1 (5 bases). This CDR3 contains 14 residues. The ends were cut back, 2 bases at V and 2 bases at J, with 9 bases in the middle. Germline V CDR1 and CDR2: SGHRS, YFSETQ. CDR3 in amino acids: CASSLQDTTDTQYF. CDR3 in DNA: TGCGCCAGCAGCTTACAGGACACCACAGATACGCAGTATTTT.